One TCR beta chain is described in this entry. Its antigen is undetermined. The CDR3 sequence is 16 residues long. V lost 11 bases, J lost 8 bases, and 27 bases lay in between. This sample was taken from a study of chemoradiotherapy in HPV16-positive cancers. Overall study results and limits: In HPV16-positive patients, HPV-responsive T-cell expansion tracked better recurrence-free survival.

TCRdb's copy holds only in-frame clones and misses some; the assay was immunoSEQ multiplex PCR. The sample has 15,000 to 20,000 clones; around four fifths are singletons. The chain uses TRBV23-1 and TRBJ1-4; weak D call: TRBD1 (5 bases). TRBV23-1 is placed among ORFs of uncertain function. Sample collection occurred from a patient who underwent chemoradiotherapy. This TCR derives from a human donor with HPV-associated anogenital cancer. DNA for the CDR3: TGCGCCGACCCCTGCCAGGGAGCCTTGGTGGGGGAAAAACTGTTTTTT. Protein product: CADPCQGALVGEKLFF.